This T cell receptor (beta chain) was obtained from a study of identical twins. Overall study results and limits: With monozygotic twins, out-of-frame TCR alpha sharing exceeded what models estimated. Invariant populations such as MAIT and iNKT cells could partly muddle zero-insertion analyses. In cord blood, abundant beta clonotypes had fewer insertions; memory showed no trend. Beta out-of-frame sequences displayed a weaker excess of sharing between twins.

This clonotype occurred a few times. The target antigen is unknown. CDR3 size: 17 residues. V shed 4 bases, J shed 3 bases, and the junction held 13 bases outside the gene matches. CDR1 and CDR2 (germline): SGHRS, YFSETQ. TCRdb reprocessed the 5' RACE reads with MiXCR, giving one entry per CDR3 protein. The sample carries 1,800,000 or so distinct CDR3 sequences, under 35% recorded once. The genes are TRBV5-1 and TRBJ1-2; TRBD1 agrees at 9 bases. The sequencing sample was made of cord blood. This sequence was found in a newborn girl in good health. The CDR3 loop is CASSPRMGRQGDYGYTF. DNA for the CDR3: TGCGCCAGCAGCCCAAGGATGGGCCGACAGGGGGACTATGGCTACACCTTC.